The clone carrying this T cell receptor (beta chain) has a count of ten or more. The junction and the germline gene differ at one end; a read error may be behind it. The data are from a study of human T cells and chemical hapten exposure. At the level of the study: From small differences in pooled library volume came most of the variation in per-sample TCR yields.

RNA extraction used unfractionated whole blood as the source of total RNA. Unique molecular identifiers were attached to individual cDNA molecules within the library. TCRdb passed the 5' RACE reads through MiXCR, listing each CDR3 protein once. The sample contains approximately 150,000 distinct CDR3 sequences, 4.1% of which appear only once. Germline CDR1 is LNHNV and CDR2 is YYDKDF (reference sequence). The length of the CDR3 is 13 residues. The receptor was isolated from a female donor in good health. The genes are TRBV15 and TRBJ1-1, with 7 bases aligning to TRBD1. The CDR3 sequence: CATSRTGNPEAFF. The CDR3 DNA reads TGTGCCACCAGCAGGACAGGGAACCCTGAAGCTTTCTTT.